This T cell receptor beta chain is from a study of T cells in Graves' hyperthyroidism and ophthalmopathy. General study results and limits: The blood repertoire included most of the expanded thyroid clonotypes above 0.001.

From germline, CDR1 is LGHDT and CDR2 YNNKEL (reference sequence). This CDR3 contains 16 residues. Hyperthyroidism was newly diagnosed in patients aged 18 to 65 (duration under 2 months). There were TCR beta CDR3 regions amplified from RNA transcripts. First-round RT-PCR of the TCR CDR3 relied on the HTBI primer set. TCRdb processed the multiplex PCR reads anew with MiXCR; each CDR3 protein has one entry. The sample shows under 700,000 distinct CDR3 sequences, 16% of them seen only once. Regarding this clonotype: Its antigen remains unidentified. The junction shows a germline mismatch at one end, possibly a read error.

The clonotype was recovered from a woman younger than 35 with Graves' hyperthyroidism. The chain employs TRBV3-1 and TRBJ2-7, with a weak D call TRBD2 (6 bases). Specimen: blood. CDR3 sequence: CASSQDNGDLFYERYF. In DNA, the CDR3 is TGTGCCAGCAGCCAAGATAACGGGGACTTGTTCTACGAGCGGTACTTC.